The 8 T cell receptor beta chains reported below all come from one sample, sequenced in a study of patients and donors after allogeneic stem cell transplantation. In TCRdb, the RT-PCR reads were re-called with MiXCR into one record per CDR3 protein. The table includes roughly 250,000 distinct CDR3 sequences, 13% to 15% detected once. Sample: blood, either unsorted or a sorted T cell fraction (not recorded which). The origin of the receptors is a human donor who was either an allogeneic HSCT recipient or a stem cell or donor lymphocyte infusion donor (not recorded which). It is not recorded whose cells these are; they may come from a transplant donor.

The chain carries TRBV6-5 and TRBJ2-1; TRBD2 aligns across 8 bases. Germline V CDR1 and CDR2: MNHEY, SVGAGI. With 3 bases clipped from V and 1 base from J, the junction kept 11 bases outside the gene matches. This CDR3 has 18 residues. DNA of the CDR3: TGTGCCAGCAGTTATTCCAGCGGGAGCTTCGGGTCCTACAATGAGCAGTTCTTC. It encodes CASSYSSGSFGSYNEQFF.

The sample holds many counts of this clonotype. This chain links TRBV12-3 or TRBV12-4 with TRBJ2-2; TRBD1 agrees at 9 bases. The junction had 2 bases not matched to a gene; V was cut back by 3 bases and J by 3 bases. This CDR3 has 15 residues. DNA for the CDR3: TGTGCCAGCAGTTTGAGGACAGGGGACACCGGGGAGCTGTTTTTT. Its translation is CASSLRTGDTGELFF.

This chain connects TRBV12-3 or TRBV12-4 to TRBJ2-7; perhaps TRBD1 as D (6 bases). V dropped 4 bases and J dropped 4 bases, with 20 bases sitting between them. This CDR3 contains 16 residues. The CDR3 sequence: CASSSRQAGARYEQYF. CDR3 bases: TGTGCCAGCAGTTCGAGACAGGCTGGGGCGAGGTACGAGCAGTACTTC.

This clonotype was counted at least ten times. The rearrangement links TRBV6-2 or TRBV6-3 to TRBJ1-2; tentatively, D is TRBD1 (5 bases). The CDR3 extends over 15 amino acids. Germline CDR1 is MNHEY and CDR2 is SVGEGT. V was pared by 4 bases and J by 2 bases, with 14 bases between. This CDR3 is CASSSPGRRNYGYTF. The CDR3 DNA is TGTGCCAGCAGTTCCCCGGGACGGAGAAACTATGGCTACACCTTC.

This clonotype was counted ten times or more. The gene calls are TRBV10-3 and TRBJ2-5, with 11 bases that match TRBD2. Germline CDR1 ENHRY, CDR2 SYGVKD. Germline trimming cut 6 bases from V and 2 bases from J; bases unmatched to any gene: 5. The CDR3 runs to 15 residues. This CDR3 reads CAIRGTSGGQETQYF. CDR3 bases: TGTGCCATCAGGGGGACTAGCGGAGGACAAGAGACCCAGTACTTC.

The chain has TRBV6-5 and TRBJ1-1; the D gene is possibly TRBD1 (6 bases). Germline-derived CDR1 and CDR2 are MNHEY and SVGAGI. V was trimmed by 1 base and J by 3 bases, leaving 12 bases between them. This CDR3 region has 15 residues. The CDR3 sequence is CASSYLGARDTEAFF. In DNA form, the CDR3 reads TGTGCCAGCAGTTACTTGGGGGCGCGAGACACTGAAGCTTTCTTT.

CDR3 in DNA: TGTGCCAGCAGGCAGGACGGATTTGAAAAACTGTTTTTT. Its protein is CASRQDGFEKLFF. The chain is built from TRBV3-1 and TRBJ1-4; D not resolved. The CDR3 extends over 13 amino acids. Trimming pared 6 bases from V and 7 bases from J, leaving 12 bases between. The germline CDR1 and CDR2 sequences are LGHDT and YNNKEL (reference sequence).

This clonotype was seen more than once but under ten times. The chain uses TRBV2 and TRBJ1-1; tentative D call: TRBD1 (6 bases). The V end was cut by 3 bases, the J end by 4 bases, with 18 bases between. CDR3 size: 16 residues. Germline CDR1 and CDR2: SNHLY and FYNNEI. CDR3 nucleotides: TGTGCCAGCAGTGAGTACCGGGACATTAGAGGCACTGAAGCTTTCTTT. Translated: CASSEYRDIRGTEAFF.